This is a list of T cell receptor beta chains from one sample in a study of blood T cell repertoires in COVID-19. Using immunoSEQ multiplex PCR, the repertoire was profiled, and TCRdb retains in-frame clones only, with some absent. The repertoire has tens of thousands of clones, around three quarters of them found once; the top ten carry about 7%. Input material: peripheral blood. The receptors stem from a man aged 70 or older with acute or convalescent COVID-19. CDR3s include the opening cysteine and the closing phenylalanine or tryptophan. D genes are given only for firm matches. Clone size is given for some rows only: seen once, a few or many times, or a class if the clone is expanded.

D: TRBD1
J: TRBJ2-6
V: TRBV2
size: .
length: 19
CDR3: CASSAGQGAISSGANVLTF
DNA: TGTGCCAGCAGTGCGGGACAGGGGGCGATCTCCTCTGGGGCCAACGTCCTGACTTTC

D: .
J: TRBJ2-3
V: TRBV7-2
size: .
length: 16
CDR3: CASSQPSGAGTDTQYF
DNA: TGTGCCAGCAGCCAACCCTCAGGGGCGGGCACAGATACGCAGTATTTT

D: .
J: TRBJ2-5
V: TRBV5-4
size: once
length: 16
CDR3: CASSLSVSSYQETQYF
DNA: TGTGCCAGCAGCTTGTCTGTCTCGTCGTACCAAGAGACCCAGTACTTC

D: TRBD2
J: TRBJ2-3
V: TRBV19
size: .
length: 14
CDR3: CASSRGAGADTQYF
DNA: TGTGCCAGTAGTAGAGGGGCGGGAGCAGATACGCAGTATTTT

D: .
J: TRBJ2-3
V: TRBV5-1
size: .
length: 18
CDR3: CASSLAEYSFQGTDTQYF
DNA: TGCGCCAGCAGCTTGGCCGAGTATTCTTTTCAGGGCACAGATACGCAGTATTTT

D: .
J: TRBJ2-2
V: TRBV4-1
size: medium-sized
length: 16
CDR3: CASSLKTDPNTGELFF
DNA: TGCGCCAGCAGCCTTAAGACAGACCCGAACACCGGGGAGCTGTTTTTT

D: .
J: TRBJ2-7
V: TRBV18
size: many
length: 17
CDR3: CASSTRDTLFLRHEQYF
DNA: TGTGCCAGCTCAACACGGGACACCCTGTTCCTCCGTCACGAGCAGTACTTC

D: .
J: TRBJ1-1
V: TRBV18
size: .
length: 13
CDR3: CASSPSKTAEAFF
DNA: TGTGCCAGCTCACCATCAAAGACAGCCGAAGCTTTCTTT

D: .
J: TRBJ2-1
V: TRBV5-6
size: .
length: 12
CDR3: CASSWGGLEQFF
DNA: TGTGCCAGCAGCTGGGGGGGGCTGGAGCAGTTCTTC

D: .
J: TRBJ1-6
V: TRBV5-4
size: .
length: 13
CDR3: CASSTRTDSPLHF
DNA: TGTGCCAGCAGCACCAGGACAGATTCACCCCTCCACTTT

D: TRBD1
J: TRBJ1-4
V: TRBV10-2
size: .
length: 18
CDR3: CASRAFNRDRLLSEKLFF
DNA: TGCGCCAGCAGAGCGTTTAACCGGGACAGACTATTAAGTGAAAAACTGTTTTTT

D: .
J: TRBJ1-3
V: TRBV5-5
size: .
length: 13
CDR3: CASSLGLANTIYF
DNA: TGTGCCAGCAGCTTGGGGTTAGCAAACACCATATATTTT

D: .
J: TRBJ2-3
V: TRBV2
size: once
length: 14
CDR3: CASRRESGTDTQYF
DNA: TGTGCCAGCAGGAGAGAAAGTGGCACAGATACGCAGTATTTT

D: TRBD1
J: TRBJ2-5
V: TRBV7-9
size: .
length: 13
CDR3: CASRLDRVETQYF
DNA: TGTGCCAGCAGACTGGACAGGGTAGAGACCCAGTACTTC

D: TRBD1
J: TRBJ2-7
V: TRBV13
size: .
length: 15
CDR3: CASSHTDRGLYEQYF
DNA: TGTGCCAGCAGCCATACGGACAGGGGGCTGTACGAGCAGTACTTC

D: .
J: TRBJ1-6
V: TRBV19
size: .
length: 14
CDR3: CASSNLDRNSPLHF
DNA: TGTGCCAGTAGTAATTTGGACAGAAATTCACCCCTCCACTTT

D: .
J: TRBJ1-1
V: TRBV14
size: .
length: 14
CDR3: CASSQTLQGTEAFF
DNA: TGTGCCAGCAGCCAGACATTACAGGGCACTGAAGCTTTCTTT

D: .
J: TRBJ1-4
V: TRBV14
size: .
length: 14
CDR3: CASSQQRQTEKLFF
DNA: TGTGCCAGCAGCCAGCAACGACAGACAGAAAAACTGTTTTTT

D: .
J: TRBJ2-1
V: TRBV9
size: .
length: 15
CDR3: CASSGNSSRYNEQFF
DNA: TGTGCCAGCAGCGGGAATAGTAGCAGATACAATGAGCAGTTCTTC

D: TRBD2
J: TRBJ2-7
V: TRBV5-4
size: few
length: 15
CDR3: CASALTRGGGNEQYF
DNA: TGTGCCAGCGCCCTGACTAGGGGCGGGGGGAACGAGCAGTACTTC

D: TRBD1
J: TRBJ1-3
V: TRBV7-3
size: .
length: 20
CDR3: CASSSKTGTAFLKPVNTIYF
DNA: TGTGCCAGCAGCTCCAAGACCGGGACAGCGTTTTTAAAACCTGTAAACACCATATATTTT

D: .
J: TRBJ2-2
V: TRBV5-1
size: .
length: 14
CDR3: CASSGASVAGELFF
DNA: TGCGCCAGCAGCGGGGCTAGTGTCGCCGGGGAGCTGTTTTTT

D: TRBD1
J: TRBJ2-2
V: TRBV7-3
size: .
length: 13
CDR3: CATRQGLGGELFF
DNA: TGTGCCACCCGACAGGGGTTGGGCGGGGAGCTGTTTTTT

D: TRBD1
J: TRBJ1-2
V: TRBV18
size: .
length: 15
CDR3: CASSLVQQGFYGYTF
DNA: TGTGCCAGCTCACTAGTCCAACAGGGGTTTTATGGCTACACCTTC

D: .
J: TRBJ2-7
V: TRBV7-2
size: .
length: 14
CDR3: CASSILTGSYEQYF
DNA: TGTGCCAGCAGCATCCTGACAGGTTCCTACGAGCAGTACTTC

D: .
J: TRBJ1-1
V: TRBV2
size: .
length: 12
CDR3: CASYQRGTEAFF
DNA: TGTGCCAGTTATCAAAGGGGGACTGAAGCTTTCTTT

D: .
J: TRBJ1-3
V: TRBV5-1
size: .
length: 15
CDR3: CASSLDRISGNTIYF
DNA: TGCGCCAGCAGCTTAGACAGGATCTCTGGAAACACCATATATTTT

D: .
J: TRBJ2-1
V: TRBV9
size: .
length: 15
CDR3: CASSPGGSGRNEQFF
DNA: TGTGCCAGCAGCCCCGGCGGAAGCGGACGAAATGAGCAGTTCTTC

D: .
J: TRBJ2-2
V: TRBV14
size: .
length: 16
CDR3: CASSWVPGHLTGELFF
DNA: TGTGCCAGCAGCTGGGTCCCGGGACATCTCACCGGGGAGCTGTTTTTT